One sample yielded the 18 T cell receptor beta chains listed below, sequenced in a study of identical twins. From the 5' RACE reads, TCRdb called clonotypes with MiXCR, one entry per CDR3 protein. The repertoire includes hundreds of thousands of distinct CDR3 sequences, less than 9.5% of them detected once, and about 5.5% sits in the top ten. The sequencing sample was made of memory (CD45RO+) T cells sorted from blood. The receptors come from a woman younger than 30 in good health.

This clonotype appeared a few times. This sequence joins TRBV20-1 and TRBJ2-7; 10 bases line up with TRBD2. The CDR3 has 15 amino acids. Germline trimming cut 0 bases from V and 3 bases from J; bases unmatched to any gene: 5. Germline V gives CDR1 DFQATT, CDR2 SNEGSKA (reference sequence). CDR3 sequence: CSARDSGGPLYEQYF. In DNA form, the CDR3 reads TGCAGTGCTAGAGATAGCGGGGGGCCTCTCTACGAGCAGTACTTC.

The chain joins TRBV27 to TRBJ2-6; possible D gene TRBD1, 5 bases. V lost 4 bases and J 4 bases, leaving 17 bases between the germline ends. CDR3 length: 17 amino acids. In germline, CDR1 is MNHEY, CDR2 SMNVEV (reference sequence). This CDR3 reads CASSSPVGRAGANVLTF. CDR3 sequence (DNA): TGTGCCAGCAGTTCCCCAGTTGGCAGGGCCGGGGCCAACGTCCTGACTTTC.

This clonotype was seen only a few times. The genes are TRBV11-3 and TRBJ2-3, with 11 bases that match TRBD2. The CDR3 length is 15 residues. Unmatched junction bases numbered 5, after V lost 6 bases and J lost 3 bases. Germline lookup yields CDR1 SGHNT and CDR2 YENEEA. The CDR3 DNA sequence: TGTGCCAGCAGTACTAGCGGGAGTAGGACAGATACGCAGTATTTT. This translates into CASSTSGSRTDTQYF.

This clonotype was observed a handful of times. The rearrangement uses TRBV20-1 and TRBJ1-5, with D unresolved. V lost 5 bases and J 5 bases, leaving 13 bases between the germline ends. Germline V gene sequence: CDR1 DFQATT, CDR2 SNEGSKA (reference sequence). This CDR3 region has 13 residues. CDR3 DNA sequence: TGCAGTGCTCCGATACGAGGGTATCAGCCCCAGCATTTT. Residues: CSAPIRGYQPQHF.

This clonotype was counted a few times. The chain is built from TRBV5-1 and TRBJ2-7; the match to TRBD2 covers 10 bases. V was clipped by 0 bases and J by 7 bases; unmatched bases: 10. The CDR3 has 16 amino acids. In germline, CDR1 is SGHRS, CDR2 YFSETQ. The CDR3 sequence is CASSLAPSGGALEQYF. DNA for the CDR3: TGCGCCAGCAGCTTGGCCCCCAGCGGGGGGGCACTTGAGCAGTACTTC.

V usage is TRBV5-1 and J usage is TRBJ2-3; the match to TRBD2 covers 13 bases. J gave up 4 bases and V 4 bases, and 6 bases lay outside the gene matches. Germline loops: CDR1 SGHRS, CDR2 YFSETQ. CDR3 length equals 16 residues. The CDR3 loop reads CASSTGLAGPADTQYF. CDR3 in DNA: TGCGCCAGCAGCACGGGACTAGCGGGGCCAGCAGATACGCAGTATTTT.

The chain recombines TRBV20-1 with TRBJ2-3, with 8 bases fitting TRBD2. The V gene's germline CDR1 is DFQATT and CDR2 SNEGSKA (reference sequence). The CDR3 totals 16 residues. The junction had 13 bases not matched to a gene; V was cut back by 6 bases and J by 2 bases. The CDR3, as DNA: TGCAGTGCCTACGACCGAACTAGCGGACTCACAGATACGCAGTATTTT. Protein: CSAYDRTSGLTDTQYF.

This clonotype came up a few times. The gene calls are TRBV7-8 and TRBJ2-4; the D call may be TRBD1 or TRBD2 (5 bases each). This CDR3 has 16 amino acids. V lost 4 bases and J 9 bases, leaving 22 bases between the germline ends. In germline, CDR1 is SGHVS, CDR2 FQNEAQ. The CDR3 sequence: CASSSQSGLLGGIQYF. Written as DNA, the CDR3 is TGTGCCAGCAGCTCCCAGAGCGGCCTGCTTGGGGGCATTCAGTACTTC. Filled out from reference TRBV7-8 and TRBJ2-4, the complete variable domain reads GAGVSQSPRYKVAKRGQDVALRCDPISGHVSLFWYQQALGQGPEFLTYFQNEAQLDKSGLPSDRFFAERPEGSVSTLKIQRTQQEDSAVYLCASSSQSGLLGGIQYFGAGTRLSVL.

This chain links TRBV6-5 with TRBJ2-1, with 13 nucleotides matching TRBD2. CDR1 and CDR2 from the germline V gene are MNHEY and SVGAGI. J lost 4 bases, V lost 2 bases, and 5 bases had no gene match. This CDR3 has 17 residues. In DNA form, the CDR3 reads TGTGCCAGCAGTTACACTAGACTAGCGGGAGGTTACAATGAGCAGTTCTTC. Translated: CASSYTRLAGGYNEQFF.

This sequence joins TRBV6-1 and TRBJ2-7; 7 bases line up with TRBD2. Trimming at V came to 8 bases and at J to 1 base, leaving 5 bases not matched to a gene. The CDR3 consists of 13 residues. Looked up from germline, CDR1 is MNHNS and CDR2 is SASEGT. CDR3 protein: CASFASGSYEQYF. The CDR3 DNA reads TGTGCCAGCTTTGCTAGCGGATCCTACGAGCAGTACTTC.

This chain links TRBV30 with TRBJ2-3; 7 bases match TRBD2. This CDR3 is 12 amino acids long. Germline assignment: CDR1 GTSNPN and CDR2 SVGIG (reference sequence). V was clipped by 0 bases and J by 9 bases; unmatched bases: 3. This chain's CDR3 is CAWSVLAGTQYF. CDR3 DNA: TGTGCCTGGAGTGTGTTAGCGGGCACGCAGTATTTT.

This clonotype was recorded a few times. The chain carries TRBV20-1 and TRBJ1-2, with 8 bases lining up with TRBD1. The CDR3 contains 12 residues. Germline V lookup: CDR1 DFQATT, CDR2 SNEGSKA (reference sequence). V lost 6 bases to trimming and J lost 7 bases; unmatched junction nucleotides: 7. Written as DNA, the CDR3 is TGCAGTGCCCTTCGGACAGGGCTTGGCTACACCTTC. This translates into CSALRTGLGYTF.

The V gene is TRBV6-2 or TRBV6-3, the J gene TRBJ2-7, with TRBD2 matching over 10 bases. The CDR3 length is 14 residues. Germline lookup yields CDR1 MNHEY and CDR2 SVGEGT. Trimming removed 6 bases from V and 4 bases from J; junction bases left unmatched: 6. This CDR3 reads CASRPSGSRYEQYF. The DNA of the CDR3 is TGTGCCAGCAGACCTAGCGGGAGTAGGTACGAGCAGTACTTC.

This sequence joins TRBV2 and TRBJ1-5, with D unclear. This CDR3 is 12 amino acids long. The germline V and J ends were trimmed by 8 bases and 0 bases, with 5 bases remaining between them. The germline gives CDR1 SNHLY, CDR2 FYNNEI. CDR3 loop: CASGYSNQPQHF. For the CDR3, the DNA is TGTGCCAGCGGGTATAGCAATCAGCCCCAGCATTTT.

Only a few counts were recorded for this clonotype. The CDR3 region has the DNA TGTGCCACCACCCGATTCATGAACACTGAAGCTTTCTTT. Amino acid sequence: CATTRFMNTEAFF. The chain uses TRBV12-3 or TRBV12-4 and TRBJ1-1; D remains unclear. The CDR3 has 13 amino acids. V shed 10 bases and J shed 0 bases, with 12 bases lying between them.

Sample share makes this clonotype medium-sized (0.01 to 0.1%). The chain employs TRBV20-1 and TRBJ2-2; D is unclear. The CDR3 contains 13 residues. CDR1 and CDR2 from the germline V gene are DFQATT and SNEGSKA (reference sequence). V was shortened by 4 bases and J by 1 base, with 7 bases between the two germline ends. This chain's CDR3 is CSATRLNTGELFF. The CDR3 DNA is TGCAGTGCTACCCGTCTGAACACCGGGGAGCTGTTTTTT.

This clonotype was observed a handful of times. The rearrangement joins TRBV29-1 to TRBJ2-1; no definite D call. Deletions cut 4 bases from V and 0 bases from J, with 7 bases between. This CDR3 has 13 amino acids. CDR1 is SQVTM and CDR2 is ANQGSEA in the germline V gene. CDR3 DNA sequence: TGCAGCGTTGGAGAGCGCTCCTACAATGAGCAGTTCTTC. This encodes CSVGERSYNEQFF.

This chain links TRBV11-3 with TRBJ2-2, with a tentative D call TRBD2 (5 bases). The ends were cut back, 4 bases at V and 6 bases at J, with 15 bases in the middle. In germline, CDR1 is SGHNT, CDR2 YENEEA. The CDR3 is 15 residues long. CDR3 loop: CASSSSSPGAGELFF. The CDR3 region has the DNA TGTGCCAGCAGCTCTAGTTCCCCCGGGGCCGGGGAGCTGTTTTTT.